These 10 T cell receptor beta chains share one sample of origin, sequenced in a study of T-cell reconstitution after alpha-beta-depleted transplantation in children. It was with unique molecular identifiers that the TCRbeta library was prepared. MiXCR, run by TCRdb on the PCR reads, gives a single entry per CDR3 protein. Among about 350,000 distinct CDR3 sequences listed, more than 10% were seen once. The sample consisted of PBMCs, taken from the stem cell graft. The receptors come from a human donor who donated a stem cell graft to a child with Fanconi anemia.

This clonotype appeared a few times. This rearrangement joins TRBV5-1 to TRBJ1-2; D unclear. CDR1 SGHRS and CDR2 YFSETQ come from the germline V gene. V gave up 0 bases and J gave up 5 bases, with 11 bases separating them. The length of the CDR3 is 14 residues. The CDR3 region is CASSLEGRGYGYTF. The CDR3 DNA reads as TGCGCCAGCAGCTTGGAAGGAAGAGGGTATGGCTACACCTTC.

The chain links TRBV6-6 to TRBJ1-2; unclear D gene. CDR3 length: 13 residues. The V and J ends lost 11 bases and 4 bases respectively, with 17 bases between them. The V gene's germline CDR1 is MNHNY and CDR2 SVGAGI (reference sequence). CDR3 amino acids: CAAVSGLAYGYTF. The CDR3 DNA follows: TGTGCCGCAGTATCGGGATTAGCCTATGGCTACACCTTC.

This sequence joins TRBV5-1 and TRBJ1-4, with D tentatively TRBD1 (6 bases). Germline V gives CDR1 SGHRS, CDR2 YFSETQ. The CDR3 totals 13 residues. V was pared by 3 bases and J by 7 bases, with 10 bases between. Here the CDR3 DNA reads TGCGCCAGCAGCTGGGGGGACACTGAAAAACTGTTTTTT. Translating it yields CASSWGDTEKLFF.

This chain links TRBV4-1 with TRBJ1-1; D might be TRBD1 (6 bases). There are 13 residues in the CDR3. Germline V gives CDR1 MGHRA, CDR2 YSYEKL. The V gene lost 4 bases and the J gene lost 6 bases, with 12 bases spanning the gap. The CDR3 loop is CASSPWAGAEAFF. In DNA, the CDR3 is TGCGCCAGCAGCCCCTGGGCAGGGGCTGAAGCTTTCTTT.

The genes are TRBV5-1 and TRBJ2-5, with D perhaps matching TRBD1 (6 bases). V was cut by 0 bases and J by 9 bases, with 18 bases left in between. Germline-derived CDR1 and CDR2 are SGHRS and YFSETQ. The CDR3 has 15 residues. The chain's CDR3 is CASSLDGDTTVAQYF. The CDR3 DNA reads TGCGCCAGCAGCTTGGATGGGGACACCACGGTGGCCCAGTACTTC.

This clonotype was observed a few times. The chain links TRBV11-2 to TRBJ2-3, with TRBD2 matching 10 bases. V dropped 5 bases and J dropped 2; count of bases not matched to a gene: 7. This CDR3 comprises 16 residues. Germline V lookup: CDR1 SGHAT, CDR2 FQNNGV. The CDR3 DNA follows: TGTGCCAGCAGCCCTTCTAGCGGGGGTTTCACAGATACGCAGTATTTT. Its translation is CASSPSSGGFTDTQYF.

This chain connects TRBV12-3 or TRBV12-4 to TRBJ1-2, with D maybe TRBD1 (6 bases). This CDR3 has 15 residues. V shed 0 bases and J shed 9 bases, with 17 bases lying between them. This CDR3 reads CASSLAQGSRGSYTF. CDR3 in DNA: TGTGCCAGCAGTTTAGCGCAGGGGAGCCGAGGGAGCTACACCTTC.

This clonotype has ten or more counts. The rearrangement uses TRBV12-3 or TRBV12-4 and TRBJ2-5; 8 bases fit TRBD1. The V segment lost 6 bases and the J segment 5 bases; nucleotides outside the gene matches: 8. There are 14 residues in the CDR3. The CDR3 DNA reads TGTGCCAGCAGCCTGGGACAGGTTTGGGAGACCCAGTACTTC. Encoded protein: CASSLGQVWETQYF.

This chain links TRBV6-5 with TRBJ1-1, with D unclear. The CDR3 totals 16 residues. Between the trimmed V and J ends, which lost 4 bases and 5 bases, there was a span of 20 bases. The V gene's germline CDR1 is MNHEY and CDR2 SVGAGI. The CDR3 reads CASSSPRVRVETEAFF. As DNA, the CDR3 is TGTGCCAGCAGTTCCCCGAGGGTAAGGGTCGAGACTGAAGCTTTCTTT.

This clonotype was recorded at least ten times. V usage is TRBV7-2 and J usage is TRBJ2-5; D may be TRBD1 or TRBD2 (5 bases each). Between the trimmed V and J ends, which lost 3 bases and 6 bases, there was a span of 14 bases. Germline CDR1 is SGHTA and CDR2 is FQGNSA. The CDR3 runs 14 residues. The CDR3 reads CASSFATRGQTQYF. The CDR3 coding sequence is TGTGCCAGCAGCTTTGCGACCCGGGGACAGACCCAGTACTTC.